This T cell receptor beta chain was identified in a study of T cell responses to AZD1222 COVID-19 vaccine. Study findings and constraints: Seropositive AZD1222 recipients at baseline numbered only five or six. Clonal diversity may have been underestimated in mostly white British donors.

The CDR3 extends over 15 amino acids. Trimming cost V 4 bases and J 6 bases, with 18 bases left between them. Germline-derived CDR1 and CDR2 are SGHTA and FQGTGA. Only in-frame clones appear in the TCRdb table, and some are missing; sequencing was by immunoSEQ multiplex PCR. The profile shows some 120,000 clones, about 92% of them singletons. About this clone itself: Its antigen remains unidentified.

The J gene is TRBJ1-2, the V gene TRBV7-3; maybe TRBD1 (6 bases). This material consisted of peripheral blood, taken on day 0 of AZD1222 vaccination. The receptor comes from an adult in good health. CDR3 in amino acids: CASSSQAGGRDGYTF. In DNA, the CDR3 is TGTGCCAGCAGCTCTCAAGCTGGGGGGCGGGATGGCTACACCTTC.